The 3 T cell receptor beta chains in this list originate from one sample, sequenced in a study of cytomegalovirus exposure and HLA in healthy donors. The study ran its PCR with 60 Vbeta and 13 Jbeta primers. Produced via immunoSEQ multiplex PCR; TCRdb's table is partial and in-frame only. This table has a few hundred thousand clones, around 81% appearing once. Sequences were obtained from PBMCs. The source is a woman in her forties or fifties in good health and CMV-seropositive.

Only one count was recorded for this clone. The rearrangement links TRBV9 to TRBJ2-1; TRBD2 is a possible D gene (6 bases). V lost 0 bases to trimming and J lost 3 bases, with 16 bases between them. Germline CDR1 is SGDLS and CDR2 is YYNGEE. The CDR3 is 17 amino acids. DNA of the CDR3: TGTGCCAGCAGCGTAGCCCGGGGAGGTCGGGACTACAATGAGCAGTTCTTC. Its translation: CASSVARGGRDYNEQFF.

The chain carries TRBV4-2 and TRBJ2-1, with D perhaps TRBD2 (6 bases). Germline assignment: CDR1 LGHNA and CDR2 YNFKEQ. This CDR3 is built from 22 residues. V lost 1 base and J 2 bases, leaving 30 bases between the germline ends. The CDR3 DNA reads as TGTGCCAGCAGCCAAGGGACATTTGTGCCTAGCGCCCGTCAACCTCCCTACAATGAGCAGTTCTTC. Residues: CASSQGTFVPSARQPPYNEQFF.

This clone occurred a few times. The chain joins TRBV5-8 to TRBJ1-2, with D unclear. The CDR3 extends over 12 amino acids. Trimming stripped 2 bases from V and 5 bases from J, with 7 bases between. Germline assignment: CDR1 SGHTS and CDR2 YDEGEE. The DNA for the CDR3 is TGTGCCAGCAGCTTACAGCAATATGGCTACACCTTC. Translating it yields CASSLQQYGYTF.